This T cell receptor (beta chain) was captured by sequencing in a study of vaccination and CD4 T cells after COVID-19. On the study more broadly: Subjects got two shots of BNT162b2 or mRNA-1273 vaccine. From HCoV-229E, HCoV-OC43, HCoV-NL63 and SARS-CoV-2, overlapping spike peptides were used to stimulate the cells. Study results and caveats: Spike mono-reactivity marked 304 of 307 vaccine-specific clones in convalescent patients.

The CDR3 loop spans 16 amino acids. With 2 bases removed from V and 3 bases from J, the gap between germline ends came to 14 bases. Germline V gene sequence: CDR1 SGHKS, CDR2 YYEKEE (reference sequence). Treatment noted: roughly 10-day PBMC culture with coronavirus spike peptide pools or control peptides (ViraFEST assay). Sequencing of DNA taken from cultured CD4+ T cells relied on the Oncomine TCR Beta short-read assay. Using its own MiXCR run on the PCR reads, TCRdb lists one record per CDR3 protein. Of some 14,000 distinct CDR3 sequences in the sample, 55% to 75% were seen once. This clonotype has only one observation. Its antigen is not identified.

The TCR comes from a human donor who had recovered from COVID-19. Sample: CD4+ T cells from blood, cultured in vitro. The rearrangement joins TRBV5-5 to TRBJ1-4; possibly TRBD1 for D (5 bases). CDR3 amino acids: CASSLEGRQPNEKLFF. The CDR3 nucleotides read TGTGCCAGCAGCTTAGAGGGTCGACAGCCTAATGAAAAACTGTTTTTT.